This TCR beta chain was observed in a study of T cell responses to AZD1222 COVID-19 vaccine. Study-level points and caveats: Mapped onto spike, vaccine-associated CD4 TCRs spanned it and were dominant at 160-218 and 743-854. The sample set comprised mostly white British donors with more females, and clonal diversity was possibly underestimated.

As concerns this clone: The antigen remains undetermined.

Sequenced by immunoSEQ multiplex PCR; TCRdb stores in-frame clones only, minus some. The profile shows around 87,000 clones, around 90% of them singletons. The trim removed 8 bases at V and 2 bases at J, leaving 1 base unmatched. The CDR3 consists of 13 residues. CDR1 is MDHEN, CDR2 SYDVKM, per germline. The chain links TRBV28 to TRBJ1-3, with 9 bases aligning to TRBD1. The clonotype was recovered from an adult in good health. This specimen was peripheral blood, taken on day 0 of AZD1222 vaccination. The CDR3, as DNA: TGTGCCAGCGACAGGGGGACTGGAAACACCATATATTTT. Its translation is CASDRGTGNTIYF.